This TCR beta chain was retrieved from a study of early T cells in non-severe SARS-CoV-2 infection. As for the study in general: The sequenced material was bulk RNA from unsorted whole blood, and its chains were unpaired.

There are a few counts of this clonotype. Antigen unknown. The V gene end was trimmed by 4 bases and the J gene end by 0 bases; junction bases not matched to a gene: 5. Germline V gene lookup returns CDR1 DFQATT and CDR2 SNEGSKA (reference sequence). The CDR3 has 15 amino acids. Individual cDNA molecules carried attached unique molecular identifiers. TCRdb itself ran the 5' RACE reads through MiXCR, one entry per CDR3 protein. Among around 81,000 distinct CDR3 sequences listed, more than 13% were seen once. Whole-study findings and limits: CD4 and private specificities were missed by VDJdb matching, which favored anti-spike CD8 responses.

The chain couples TRBV20-1 to TRBJ2-1; 8 bases map to TRBD2. The source of this sequence is an adult who was a healthcare worker with PCR-confirmed SARS-CoV-2 infection or an uninfected control (not recorded which). The sequenced sample was whole blood. The CDR3 nucleotides are TGCAGTGCTACCCGGGGGGGTAGCTCCTACAATGAGCAGTTCTTC. Protein: CSATRGGSSYNEQFF.